This T cell receptor beta chain emerged from a study of blood T cell repertoires in COVID-19. This CDR3 contains 13 residues. V lost 2 bases, J lost 9 bases, and 13 bases lay in between. Germline V gives CDR1 SGHTS, CDR2 YDEGEE. Profiling relied on immunoSEQ multiplex PCR, and the TCRdb table lists in-frame clones only, not all of them. The data contain roughly 250,000 clones, approximately 86% of them singletons. Sequencing was performed on PBMCs or T cells enriched from blood (not recorded which). The source is a woman aged 50 to 65 who had recovered from COVID-19. This chain joins TRBV5-8 and TRBJ2-3, with D possibly TRBD2 on 6 matching bases. The CDR3 sequence is CASSFRGRYTQYF. The DNA for the CDR3 is TGTGCCAGCAGCTTTCGGGGGAGGTACACGCAGTATTTT.